This T cell receptor (beta chain) came from a study of CD8+ T cells in alopecia areata. V was pared by 4 bases and J by 0 bases, with 13 bases between. In germline, CDR1 is FNHDT, CDR2 SITEND (reference sequence). This CDR3 has 16 residues. Sequencing templates came from extracted RNA that was reverse transcribed into cDNA. Measured with immunoSEQ multiplex PCR; TCRdb has only the in-frame clones, and not every one. Singletons are absent from the sample, which has some 120,000 clones. Regarding this clone: Mouse germline and gene names are used. The read comes to an end 4 residues before the CDR3 does, leaving the germline J gene to fill in the end.

Sequencing used lesional skin. The receptor was isolated from a C3H/HeJ mouse with alopecia areata. The strain bears MHC haplotype H2-k. The chain uses TRBV19 and TRBJ1-4, with a tentative D call TRBD1 (6 bases). CDR3 DNA (partial): TGTGCCAGCAGTTCCCCCGGGACAATTTCCAACGAA. Amino acid sequence: CASSSPGTISNE. The whole CDR3 sequence is CASSSPGTISNERLFF.